This record looks at one T cell receptor beta chain sequence and its context. Its specificity is not known. This sample was taken from a study of post-analysis software for immune sequencing data. The study, taken as a whole, reports: Normalized Chao1 diversity in multiple sclerosis patients fell significantly below that of controls.

Unique molecular identifiers featured in each of the TCR beta cDNA libraries. TCRdb recomputed calls from the PCR reads with MiXCR, one row per CDR3 protein. The sample holds hundreds of thousands of distinct CDR3 sequences, 59% seen once. Sequenced input: blood. The sequence was collected from a girl aged 2-9 years with multiple sclerosis.

The CDR3, as DNA: TGTGCCAGCAGTGAATTGGGCAGTCTTGGCTACGAGCAGTACTTC. It encodes CASSELGSLGYEQYF. The chain recombines TRBV6-1 with TRBJ2-7, with unresolved D. The CDR3 runs 15 residues. Germline CDR1 reads MNHNS; CDR2 reads SASEGT. The ends were cut back, 2 bases at V and 3 bases at J, with 14 bases in the middle.